The present entry profiles one TCR beta chain with its context. What it binds is unknown. Amplification used 60 Vbeta primers and 13 Jbeta primers. Assay: immunoSEQ multiplex PCR; the TCRdb copy retains only in-frame clones and omits some. The sample has around 130,000 clones, over 75% seen once. The sample comes from a study of cytomegalovirus exposure and HLA in healthy donors. With 6 bases clipped from V and 4 bases from J, the junction kept 19 bases outside the gene matches. The germline gives CDR1 SNHLY, CDR2 FYNNEI. This CDR3 region has 18 residues. Study-level points and caveats: Prediction of most subjects' HLA-A and HLA-B alleles by TCR beta sequences was reportedly accurate. Rare TCR sequences dominated, though some public TCRs recurred in many donors. Earlier analysis looked at TCR beta V segments, and most were productive about 90% or about 30% of the time.

Source material: PBMCs. The source is a man aged 50-59 years in good health and CMV-seronegative. The rearrangement links TRBV2 to TRBJ2-5, with 8 bases identical to TRBD1. DNA of the CDR3: TGTGCCAGCAGGGATAAAAAGGGCCGACAGGGGACCCGAGAGACCCAGTACTTC. Its protein product is CASRDKKGRQGTRETQYF.